This TCR beta chain came from a study of CD8+ T cells in alopecia areata. Trimming removed 3 bases at V and 8 bases at J, with 10 bases between. The CDR3 is 11 residues long. The germline V gene has CDR1 SQVTM and CDR2 ANQGSEA. TCR sequencing used cDNA made by reverse transcription of extracted RNA. Sequenced by immunoSEQ multiplex PCR; TCRdb stores in-frame clones only, minus some. The table has about 64,000 clones, about 44% seen once; the top ten hold roughly half. Individuals with alopecia areata gave both lesional scalp punch biopsies and peripheral blood for collection. This clone was seen only a few times. The antigen is not known. General observations from the study: There were also resident alphabeta T cells of normal skin sequenced in scalp samples.

V is TRBV29-1 and J is TRBJ1-1, with D perhaps matching TRBD1 (5 bases). The receptor comes from a human donor with alopecia areata. The sequencing input was NKG2D-low CD8+ T cells sorted from blood. The CDR3 DNA reads as TGCAGCGTTGACGGGGGGGGAGAAGCTTTCTTT. Translated: CSVDGGGEAFF.